The source of this T cell receptor (beta chain) is a study of CD8 T cells in Susac syndrome. Study conclusions and caveats: The study acknowledged a relatively small number of individuals in its TCR sequencing and HLA analysis.

Reverse transcription of roughly 0.45 to 1 ug RNA used random hexamers. TCRdb redid the calling of the immunoSEQ multiplex PCR reads with MiXCR, one entry per CDR3 protein. The sample lists 200,000 to 250,000 distinct CDR3 sequences; about 96% were seen once. On this clonotype: Its antigen is not identified.

Losses at the gene ends were 0 bases for V and 5 bases for J; bases not matched to a gene: 6. The CDR3 extends over 15 amino acids. Germline V gene lookup returns CDR1 SGDLS and CDR2 YYNGEE. This TCR was sampled from a human donor with multiple sclerosis. The specimen was CD4+ T cells from PBMCs. The chain employs TRBV9 and TRBJ2-7; TRBD2 agrees at 9 bases. CDR3 bases: TGTGCCAGCAGCGTAGTTAGCGGGAGTATCCACGAGCAGTACTTC. This translates into CASSVVSGSIHEQYF.